This T cell receptor beta chain was identified in a study of cytomegalovirus exposure and HLA in healthy donors. Broader study findings: Reportedly, a later analysis found an Asian-associated ancestry cluster had fewer N-insertions than the approximately 700-donor mean. Several of the most significant clusters were apparently associated with common viral pathogens in a later analysis.

As to this clone: Its antigen is not identified.

PCR primers comprised 60 Vbeta and 13 Jbeta primers. Here immunoSEQ multiplex PCR was the method, and the copy in TCRdb shows in-frame clones only, minus some. Among 120,000 or so clones listed, 70% to 80% were seen once. The CDR3 totals 13 residues. The germline V gene has CDR1 MGHDK and CDR2 SYGVNS. V dropped 2 bases and J dropped 11 bases, with 12 bases sitting between them. Material: PBMCs. This TCR came from a woman in her fifties or sixties in good health and CMV-seropositive. The chain couples TRBV25-1 to TRBJ1-4, with D perhaps matching TRBD1 (6 bases). Written as DNA, the CDR3 is TGTGCCAGCAGTGAACCTGGACAGCGGAAACTGTTTTTT. Translating it yields CASSEPGQRKLFF.